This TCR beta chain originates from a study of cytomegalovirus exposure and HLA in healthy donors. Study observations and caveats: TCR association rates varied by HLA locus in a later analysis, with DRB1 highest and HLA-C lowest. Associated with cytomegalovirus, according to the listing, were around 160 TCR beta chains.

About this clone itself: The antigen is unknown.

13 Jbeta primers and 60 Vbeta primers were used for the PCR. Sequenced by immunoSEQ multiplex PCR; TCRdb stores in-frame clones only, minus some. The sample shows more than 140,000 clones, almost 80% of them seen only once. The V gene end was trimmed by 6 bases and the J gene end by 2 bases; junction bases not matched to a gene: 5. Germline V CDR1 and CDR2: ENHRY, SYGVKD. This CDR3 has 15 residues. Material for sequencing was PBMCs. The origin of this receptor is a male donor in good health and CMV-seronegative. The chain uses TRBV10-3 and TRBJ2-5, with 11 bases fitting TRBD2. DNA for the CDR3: TGTGCCATCAGAACTAGCGGGGGAACTCAAGAGACCCAGTACTTC. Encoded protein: CAIRTSGGTQETQYF.